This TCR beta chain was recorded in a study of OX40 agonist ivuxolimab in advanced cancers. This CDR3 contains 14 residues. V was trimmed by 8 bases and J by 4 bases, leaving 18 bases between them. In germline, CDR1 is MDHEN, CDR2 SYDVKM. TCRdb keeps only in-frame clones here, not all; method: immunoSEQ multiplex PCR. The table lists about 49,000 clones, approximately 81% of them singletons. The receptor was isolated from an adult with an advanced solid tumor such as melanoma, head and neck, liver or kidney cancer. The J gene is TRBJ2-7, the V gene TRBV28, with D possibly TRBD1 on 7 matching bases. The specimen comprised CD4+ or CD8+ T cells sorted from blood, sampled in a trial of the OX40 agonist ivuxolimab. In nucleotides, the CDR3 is TGTGCCAGCTCTTCACCCAGGGGGGAATACGAGCAGTACGTC. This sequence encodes CASSSPRGEYEQYV.